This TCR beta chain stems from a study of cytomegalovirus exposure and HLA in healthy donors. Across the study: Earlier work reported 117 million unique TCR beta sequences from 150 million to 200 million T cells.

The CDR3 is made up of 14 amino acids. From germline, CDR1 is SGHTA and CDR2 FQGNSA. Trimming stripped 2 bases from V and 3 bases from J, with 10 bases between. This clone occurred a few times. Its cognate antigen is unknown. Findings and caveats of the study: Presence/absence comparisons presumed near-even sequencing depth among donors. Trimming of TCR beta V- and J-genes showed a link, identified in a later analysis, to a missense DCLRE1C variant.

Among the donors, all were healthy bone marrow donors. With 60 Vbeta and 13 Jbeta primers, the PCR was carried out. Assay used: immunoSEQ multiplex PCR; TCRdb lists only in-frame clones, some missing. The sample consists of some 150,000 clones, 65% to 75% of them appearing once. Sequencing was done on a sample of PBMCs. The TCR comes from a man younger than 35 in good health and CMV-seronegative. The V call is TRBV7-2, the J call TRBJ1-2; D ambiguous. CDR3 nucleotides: TGTGCCAGCAGCTTATTTGAGGCCGACTATGGCTACACCTTC. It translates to CASSLFEADYGYTF.